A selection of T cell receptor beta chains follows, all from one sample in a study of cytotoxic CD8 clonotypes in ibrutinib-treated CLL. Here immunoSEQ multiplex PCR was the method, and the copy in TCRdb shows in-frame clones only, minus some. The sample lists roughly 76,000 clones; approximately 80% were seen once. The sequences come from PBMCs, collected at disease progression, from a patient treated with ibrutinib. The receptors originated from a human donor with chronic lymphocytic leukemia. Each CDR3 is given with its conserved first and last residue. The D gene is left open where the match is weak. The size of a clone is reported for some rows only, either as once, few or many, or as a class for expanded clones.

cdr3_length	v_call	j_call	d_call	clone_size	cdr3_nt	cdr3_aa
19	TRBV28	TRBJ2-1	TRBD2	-	TGTGCCAGCAGTTTATATGCCTACACTAGCGGAGGGGATCAAAATGAGCAGTTCTTC	CASSLYAYTSGGDQNEQFF
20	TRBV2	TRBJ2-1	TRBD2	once	TGTGCCAGCAGCTCTGATCGGACTGGACTAGCGGGAGACTCCTACAATGAGCAGTTCTTC	CASSSDRTGLAGDSYNEQFF
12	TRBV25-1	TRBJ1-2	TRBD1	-	TGTGCCAGCGTTACAGGGGATAATGGCTACACCTTC	CASVTGDNGYTF
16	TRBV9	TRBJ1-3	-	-	TGTGCCAGCAGCGTAGGTGTGGGAAACTCTGGAAACACCATATATTTT	CASSVGVGNSGNTIYF
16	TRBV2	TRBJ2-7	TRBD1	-	TGTGCCAGCAGTGAAGCTATCCAGGGGGTTCCCTACGAGCAGTACTTC	CASSEAIQGVPYEQYF
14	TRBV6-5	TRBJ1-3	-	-	TGTGCCAGCAGTAAGACAGAAATGGAAAACACCATATATTTT	CASSKTEMENTIYF
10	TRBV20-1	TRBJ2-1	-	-	TGCAGTGCTTTTGGGAATGAGCAGTTCTTC	CSAFGNEQFF
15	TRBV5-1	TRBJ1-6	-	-	TGCGCCAGCAGCGAGGAGGGGGGTCGAGGATCACCCCTCCACTTT	CASSEEGGRGSPLHF
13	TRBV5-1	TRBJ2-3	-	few	TGCGCCAGCAGCTTGGTGGCCACAGATACGCAGTATTTT	CASSLVATDTQYF
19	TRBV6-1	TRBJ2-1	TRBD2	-	TGTGCCAGCAGTCAAGGGACTAGCGGGAGGCTGAGCTCCTACAATGAGCAGTTCTTC	CASSQGTSGRLSSYNEQFF
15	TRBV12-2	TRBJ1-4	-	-	TGTGCAAGTCGCTTAGCTGAGTTCGGATACGAAAAACTGTTTTTT	CASRLAEFGYEKLFF
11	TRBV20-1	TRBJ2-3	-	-	TGCAGTGCTTACGACAGGGATACGCAGTATTTT	CSAYDRDTQYF
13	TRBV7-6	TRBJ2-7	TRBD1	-	TGTGCCAGCAGCGGGACAGGGTTCTACGAGCAGTACTTC	CASSGTGFYEQYF
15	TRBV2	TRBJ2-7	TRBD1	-	TGTGCCAGCAGTGGGGGACAGGGGGCATGGGACGAGCAGTACTTC	CASSGGQGAWDEQYF
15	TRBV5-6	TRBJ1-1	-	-	TGTGCCAGCAGCTTGATAGGGACGGCTGGGACTGAAGCTTTCTTT	CASSLIGTAGTEAFF
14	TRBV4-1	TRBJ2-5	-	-	TGCGCCAGCTCCCGTGCCAGGGAACAAGAGACCCAGTACTTC	CASSRAREQETQYF
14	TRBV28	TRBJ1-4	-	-	TGTGCCAGCATCATGGCACAGGTGGGTGAAAAACTGTTTTTT	CASIMAQVGEKLFF
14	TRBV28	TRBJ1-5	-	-	TGTGCCAGCAGTACGGGACAAGGCGATCAGCCCCAGCATTTT	CASSTGQGDQPQHF
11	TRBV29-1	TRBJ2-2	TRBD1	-	TGCAGCGTAAGGGACAGCGGGGAGCTGTTTTTT	CSVRDSGELFF
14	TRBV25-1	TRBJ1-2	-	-	TGTGCCAGCAGTGAACCAGGTAGTTACTATGGCTACACCTTC	CASSEPGSYYGYTF
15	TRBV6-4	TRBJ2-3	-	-	TGTGCCAGCAGTGATTCGGCTAGCGATGCAGATACGCAGTATTTT	CASSDSASDADTQYF
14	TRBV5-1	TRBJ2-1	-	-	TGCGCCACGTCAACAGGGTCCTCCTACAATGAGCAGTTCTTC	CATSTGSSYNEQFF
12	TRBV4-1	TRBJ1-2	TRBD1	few	TGCGCCGGGGACAGTGTGAACTATGGCTACACCTTC	CAGDSVNYGYTF
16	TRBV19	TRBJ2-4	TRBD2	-	TGTGCCAGTAGTTCCCGATCAAGCGGGGGGAGGAACATTCAGTACTTC	CASSSRSSGGRNIQYF
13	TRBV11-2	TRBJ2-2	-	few	TGTGCCAGCAGCTCCAGCGGGCCCGGGGAGCTGTTTTTT	CASSSSGPGELFF
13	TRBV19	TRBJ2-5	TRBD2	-	TGTGCCAGTAGTGCCGGACTAGCGATGGGCCAGTACTTC	CASSAGLAMGQYF
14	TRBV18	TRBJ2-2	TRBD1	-	TGTGCCAGCGCAGGGGGCCACGACACCGGGGAGCTGTTTTTT	CASAGGHDTGELFF
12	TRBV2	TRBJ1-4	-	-	TGTGCCAGCAGACCCGCGGGCGCAGTGCTGTTTTTT	CASRPAGAVLFF
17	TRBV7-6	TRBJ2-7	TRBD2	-	TGTGCCAGCAGCAGGGGACTAGCGGGAGGAAGCTCCTACGAGCAGTACTTC	CASSRGLAGGSSYEQYF
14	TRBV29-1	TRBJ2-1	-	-	TGCAGCGTTGTGGCCGGAGGGGGATACAATGAGCAGTTCTTC	CSVVAGGGYNEQFF
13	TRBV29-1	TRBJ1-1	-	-	TGCAGCGTTGACGGACAGCTTAACACTGAAGCTTTCTTT	CSVDGQLNTEAFF
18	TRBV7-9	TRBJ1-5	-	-	TGTGCCAGCAGCCCGTCTCGGGGGTCCGGGTTGAGCAATCAGCCCCAGCATTTT	CASSPSRGSGLSNQPQHF
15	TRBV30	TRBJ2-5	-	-	TGTGCCTGGAGCCCTTTCCCTGGGGGCCCAGAGACCCAGTACTTC	CAWSPFPGGPETQYF
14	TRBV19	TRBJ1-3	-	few	TGTGCCAGTAGCCCCAGAGGAACTGGAAACACCATATATTTT	CASSPRGTGNTIYF
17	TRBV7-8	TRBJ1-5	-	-	TGTGCCAGCAGCTTTTCTCTTGCTTTAACTAGCAATCAGCCCCAGCATTTT	CASSFSLALTSNQPQHF
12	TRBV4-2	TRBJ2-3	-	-	TGTGCCAGCAGCCAAGGTGGGGGAGCGCAGTATTTT	CASSQGGGAQYF
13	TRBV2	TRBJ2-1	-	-	TGTGCCAGCACCGGTAGGCTATACAATGAGCAGTTCTTC	CASTGRLYNEQFF
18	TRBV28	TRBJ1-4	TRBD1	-	TGTGCCAGCAGTTCCCCCGACAGGGTTACTCTGTTGGGGGAAAAACTGTTTTTT	CASSSPDRVTLLGEKLFF
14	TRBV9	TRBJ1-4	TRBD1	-	TGTGCCAGCAGCGTAGACAGGGGAGGCGAAAAACTGTTTTTT	CASSVDRGGEKLFF
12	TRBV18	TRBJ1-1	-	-	TGTGCCAGCTCACGGGAGAGGGCTGAAGCTTTCTTT	CASSRERAEAFF
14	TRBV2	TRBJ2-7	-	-	TGTGCCAGCAGTGGACAACCCGGGACCTACGAGCAGTACTTC	CASSGQPGTYEQYF
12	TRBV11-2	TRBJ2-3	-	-	TGTGCCAGCAGTCGGAACCGGGATACGCAGTATTTT	CASSRNRDTQYF
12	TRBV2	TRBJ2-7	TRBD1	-	TGTGCCAGCAGTCAACAGGGGAGTGAGCAGTACTTC	CASSQQGSEQYF
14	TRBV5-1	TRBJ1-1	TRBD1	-	TGCGCCAGCAGCTCGGGACAGGGGAACACTGAAGCTTTCTTT	CASSSGQGNTEAFF
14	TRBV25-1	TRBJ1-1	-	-	TGTGCCAGCAGTTCGGGACGGGTTCGCCCTGAAGCTTTCTTT	CASSSGRVRPEAFF
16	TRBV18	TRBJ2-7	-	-	TGTGCCAGCTCACCCTACACTAGGTACAACTCCTACGAGCAGTACTTC	CASSPYTRYNSYEQYF
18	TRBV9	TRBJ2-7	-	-	TGTGCCAGCAGCCCTACCGGGCAGATAACTACCTACCCGCGGGAGCAGTACTTC	CASSPTGQITTYPREQYF
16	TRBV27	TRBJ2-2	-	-	TGTGCCAGCAGTTTTTCGCTAGCAATTTCGACCGGGGAGCTGTTTTTT	CASSFSLAISTGELFF
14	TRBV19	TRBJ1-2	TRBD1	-	TGTGCCAGTAGCCGGGACAGGGGCAACTATGGCTACACCTTC	CASSRDRGNYGYTF
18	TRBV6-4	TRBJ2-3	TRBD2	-	TGTGCCAGCAGTGACTCGAGAGGGCGGGGGACCCTCACAGATACGCAGTATTTT	CASSDSRGRGTLTDTQYF
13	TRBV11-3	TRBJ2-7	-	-	TGTGCCAGCAGCTTACAGGAAACCTACGAGCAGTACTTC	CASSLQETYEQYF
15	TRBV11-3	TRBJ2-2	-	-	TGTGCCAGCAGTTTTACCGGGACCCACACCGGGGAGCTGTTTTTT	CASSFTGTHTGELFF
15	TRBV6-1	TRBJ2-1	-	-	TGTGCCAGCAGTGAACTAGCGCTTCTAGCCGATGAGCAGTTCTTC	CASSELALLADEQFF
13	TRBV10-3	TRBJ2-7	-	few	TGTGCCATCAGTGAGCCGGGGGAGGTCGAGCAGTACTTC	CAISEPGEVEQYF
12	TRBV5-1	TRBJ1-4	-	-	TGCGCCAGCAGCTCGGCAAATGAAAAACTGTTTTTT	CASSSANEKLFF
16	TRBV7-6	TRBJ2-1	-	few	TGTGCCAGCAGCTTGAGGAGGGCTCCAAATAACAATGAGCAGTTCTTC	CASSLRRAPNNNEQFF